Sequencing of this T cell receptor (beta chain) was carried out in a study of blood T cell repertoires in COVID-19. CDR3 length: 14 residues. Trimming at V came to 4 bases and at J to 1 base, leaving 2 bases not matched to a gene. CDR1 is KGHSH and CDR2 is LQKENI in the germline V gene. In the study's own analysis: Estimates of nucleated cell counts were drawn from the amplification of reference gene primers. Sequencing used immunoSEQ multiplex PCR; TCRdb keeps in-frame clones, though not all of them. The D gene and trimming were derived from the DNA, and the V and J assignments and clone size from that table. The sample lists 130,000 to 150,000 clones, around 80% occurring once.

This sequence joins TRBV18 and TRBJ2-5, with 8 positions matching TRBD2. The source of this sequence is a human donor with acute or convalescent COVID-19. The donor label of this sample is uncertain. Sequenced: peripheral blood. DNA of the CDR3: TGTGCCAGCTCACAGGGGACTAGCCAAGAGACCCAGTACTTC. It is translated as CASSQGTSQETQYF.